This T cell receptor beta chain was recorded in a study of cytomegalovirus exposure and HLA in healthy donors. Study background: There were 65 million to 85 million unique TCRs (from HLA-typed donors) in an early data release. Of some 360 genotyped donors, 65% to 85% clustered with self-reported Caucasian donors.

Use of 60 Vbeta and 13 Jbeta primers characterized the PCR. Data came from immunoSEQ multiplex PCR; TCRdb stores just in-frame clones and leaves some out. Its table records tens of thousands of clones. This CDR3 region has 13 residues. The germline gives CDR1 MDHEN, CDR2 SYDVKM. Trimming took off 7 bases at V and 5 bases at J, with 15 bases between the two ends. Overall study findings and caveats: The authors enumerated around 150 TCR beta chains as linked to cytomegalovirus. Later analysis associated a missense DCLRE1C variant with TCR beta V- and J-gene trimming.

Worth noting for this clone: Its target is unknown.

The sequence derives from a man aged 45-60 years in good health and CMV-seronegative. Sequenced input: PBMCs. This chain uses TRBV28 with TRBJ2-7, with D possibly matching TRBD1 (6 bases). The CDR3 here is CASTIRGWDEQYF. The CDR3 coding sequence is TGTGCCAGCACCATAAGGGGGTGGGACGAGCAGTACTTC.